The 27 T cell receptor beta chains below all came from one sample that was sequenced in a study of shared clonotypes between healthy human individuals. CD8 cells regarded as naive lacked CD45RO, were positively chosen for CCR7, and omitted terminally differentiated effector memory CD45RA+ cells. Only in-frame clones appear in the TCRdb table, and some are missing; sequencing was by immunoSEQ multiplex PCR. The profile shows about 2.2 million clones, 93% of them singletons. Material for sequencing was naive CD8+ T cells from PBMCs. Source of these receptors: a man between 18 and 35 years old in good health. Some clones in this sample may be carry-over from other donors' samples.

This clone was detected only a few times. The CDR3 nucleotides are TGTGCCAGCAGTTACTCCAGGGATTGGGGGACTGAAGCTTTCTTT. Translation: CASSYSRDWGTEAFF. The chain combines TRBV6-5 with TRBJ1-1, with a weak D call TRBD1 (5 bases). The CDR3 is made up of 15 amino acids. Germline CDR1 is MNHEY and CDR2 is SVGAGI. V lost 0 bases and J 5 bases, leaving 13 bases between the germline ends.

This clone was recorded only once. This sequence joins TRBV30 and TRBJ1-6; no clear D. Per germline, CDR1 GTSNPN and CDR2 SVGIG (reference sequence). The CDR3 length is 14 residues. V lost 2 bases and J 7 bases, leaving 12 bases between the germline ends. DNA for the CDR3: TGTGCCTGGAGTTGGGGAGACAACAATTCACCCCTCCACTTT. Encoded protein: CAWSWGDNNSPLHF.

The sample holds one count of this clone. The chain carries TRBV11-2 and TRBJ1-1; no reliable D call. The CDR3 is 16 residues long. The V end lost 5 bases, the J end lost 2 bases, and 18 bases lay between the germline ends. The germline V gene encodes CDR1 SGHAT and CDR2 FQNNGV. CDR3 bases: TGTGCCAGCAGCCCCCGGGGAGGAATGAGAAACACTGAAGCTTTCTTT. Residues: CASSPRGGMRNTEAFF. Filled out from reference TRBV11-2 and TRBJ1-1, the complete variable domain reads EAGVAQSPRYKIIEKRQSVAFWCNPISGHATLYWYQQILGQGPKLLIQFQNNGVVDDSQLPKDRFSAERLKGVDSTLKIQPAKLEDSAVYLCASSPRGGMRNTEAFFGQGTRLTVV.

The genes are TRBV4-1 and TRBJ2-1, with 8 positions matching TRBD1. The CDR3 length is 16 residues. CDR1 and CDR2 from the germline V gene are MGHRA and YSYEKL. J lost 7 bases, V lost 4 bases, and 12 bases had no gene match. As DNA, the CDR3 is TGCGCCAGCAGCCCACAGGGGGGTTTGGTCGTAAATGAGCAGTTCTTC. Translation gives CASSPQGGLVVNEQFF.

About this clone itself: Compared with germline, one end of the junction differs, possibly owing to a read error. The chain employs TRBV7-8 and TRBJ1-1, with D possibly TRBD1 on 5 matching bases. The CDR3 sequence is 12 residues long. The V gene's germline CDR1 is SGHVS and CDR2 FQNEAQ. DNA of the CDR3: TGTGCCAGCAGCGCCAGCCGGGACCCCGGGGACTTT. Its protein product is CASSASRDPGDF.

In this sample, this clone turned up a few times. This sample also contains other DNA sequences that code for the same CDR3. The chain uses TRBV28 and TRBJ2-7; 7 bases fit TRBD1. The CDR3 totals 13 residues. In germline, CDR1 is MDHEN, CDR2 SYDVKM. J gave up 3 bases and V 3 bases, and 2 bases lay outside the gene matches. The CDR3 sequence is CASSFTGDYEQYF. The DNA of the CDR3 is TGTGCCAGCAGTTTCACAGGGGACTACGAGCAGTACTTC.

Of note for this clone: Other DNA sequences in this sample translate to the same CDR3. The V call is TRBV27, the J call TRBJ1-5, with D uncertain. V gave up 5 bases and J gave up 0 bases, with 5 bases separating them. This CDR3 has 13 residues. The germline V gene has CDR1 MNHEY and CDR2 SMNVEV (reference sequence). The CDR3 protein is CASSRGSNQPQHF. The CDR3 DNA reads as TGTGCCAGCAGTCGGGGTAGCAATCAGCCCCAGCATTTT.

The J gene is TRBJ1-6, the V gene TRBV4-1; 7 nucleotides line up with TRBD1. After removal of 5 bases from V and 0 bases from J, the junction contained 7 bases not matched to a gene. Per the germline V gene, CDR1 is MGHRA and CDR2 is YSYEKL. The length of the CDR3 is 17 residues. CDR3 amino acids: CASSSRTGSSYNSPLHF. Here the CDR3 DNA reads TGCGCCAGCAGCTCCCGGACAGGCAGCTCCTATAATTCACCCCTCCACTTT.

The V and J genes are TRBV6-5 and TRBJ2-7, with 9 positions matching TRBD1. Germline CDR1 is MNHEY and CDR2 is SVGAGI. CDR3 length: 15 amino acids. After removal of 6 bases from V and 1 base from J, the junction contained 7 bases not matched to a gene. CDR3 nucleotide sequence: TGTGCCAGCAGATCCCGACAGGGGGATTCCTACGAGCAGTACTTC. Its translation is CASRSRQGDSYEQYF.

The chain carries TRBV28 and TRBJ2-7; D possibly matches TRBD1 or TRBD2 (5 bases each). Germline loops: CDR1 MDHEN, CDR2 SYDVKM. The CDR3 sequence is 14 residues long. Trimming stripped 6 bases from V and 3 bases from J, with 15 bases between. CDR3 bases: TGTGCCAGCAGCTATTGGGACCGCAACTACGAGCAGTACTTC. This sequence encodes CASSYWDRNYEQYF. The full variable domain, in which reference TRBV28 and TRBJ2-7 provide the parts outside the CDR3, is DVKVTQSSRYLVKRTGEKVFLECVQDMDHENMFWYRQDPGLGLRLIYFSYDVKMKEKGDIPEGYSVSREKKERFSLILESASTNQTSMYLCASSYWDRNYEQYFGPGTRLTVT.

The chain links TRBV5-4 to TRBJ2-1; 7 bases align to TRBD1. Trimming took 2 bases from V and 0 from J; bases not matched to a gene: 2. The germline V gene has CDR1 SGHNT and CDR2 YYREEE (reference sequence). The CDR3 totals 15 residues. The DNA for the CDR3 is TGTGCCAGCAGCTTCTACAGGGGCTCCTACAATGAGCAGTTCTTC. Translated, it gives CASSFYRGSYNEQFF.

V gene TRBV27 combines with J gene TRBJ2-1, with no clear D. The CDR3 covers 12 residues. Trimming removed 5 bases at V and 5 bases at J, with 7 bases between. Germline loops: CDR1 MNHEY, CDR2 SMNVEV (reference sequence). CDR3 in DNA: TGTGCCAGCAGTCCTAGTAACAATGAGCAGTTCTTC. This codes for CASSPSNNEQFF.

V and J are TRBV4-3 and TRBJ2-1; D is unresolved. From germline, CDR1 is LGHNA and CDR2 YSLEER. V dropped 0 bases and J dropped 0 bases, with 18 bases sitting between them. CDR3 length: 19 residues. CDR3 nucleotides: TGCGCCAGCAGCCAAGAGTGGGTCCTGAGACTGAGCTCCTACAATGAGCAGTTCTTC. It codes for CASSQEWVLRLSSYNEQFF.

The chain recombines TRBV7-9 with TRBJ2-7; D call uncertain. This CDR3 spans 15 amino acids. Trimming took 1 base from V and 3 from J, leaving 13 bases between them. The germline gives CDR1 SEHNR, CDR2 FQNEAQ (reference sequence). This CDR3 reads CASSLERVLVYEQYF. Written as DNA, the CDR3 is TGTGCCAGCAGCTTAGAACGGGTGCTGGTCTACGAGCAGTACTTC.

This chain joins TRBV27 and TRBJ1-2; D is perhaps TRBD1 (5 bases). The germline V gene encodes CDR1 MNHEY and CDR2 SMNVEV (reference sequence). The CDR3 is 13 residues long. Trimming took off 5 bases at V and 5 bases at J, with 12 bases between the two ends. This CDR3 is CASSPGSLYGYTF. For the CDR3, the DNA is TGTGCCAGCAGTCCAGGGTCCCTATATGGCTACACCTTC.

The chain links TRBV27 to TRBJ2-3, with 10 bases aligning to TRBD2. The CDR3 is 15 residues long. Germline CDR1 MNHEY, CDR2 SMNVEV (reference sequence). J gave up 1 base and V 6 bases, and 4 bases lay outside the gene matches. The CDR3 loop is CASRPGTSGTDTQYF. For the CDR3, the DNA is TGTGCCAGCAGACCCGGGACTAGCGGCACAGATACGCAGTATTTT.

The gene calls are TRBV19 and TRBJ2-7, with TRBD1 matching 7 bases. Germline V lookup: CDR1 LNHDA, CDR2 SQIVND (reference sequence). This CDR3 is built from 15 residues. The V and J ends lost 2 bases and 0 bases, in that order; junction bases with no gene match: 4. For the CDR3, the DNA is TGTGCCAGTAGTATACGGGACAGTGCCTCCTACGAGCAGTACTTC. It translates to CASSIRDSASYEQYF.

On this clone itself: Within the sample, other DNA sequences also encode this same CDR3. This chain connects TRBV7-9 to TRBJ1-1, with D possibly TRBD1 on 5 matching bases. Per germline, CDR1 SEHNR and CDR2 FQNEAQ (reference sequence). The CDR3 extends over 13 amino acids. V lost 5 bases and J lost 5, with 12 bases in between. The CDR3: CASSPPGGTEAFF. CDR3 nucleotide sequence: TGTGCCAGCAGCCCACCGGGGGGTACTGAAGCTTTCTTT.

The J gene is TRBJ2-7, the V gene TRBV7-9, with 8 bases identical to TRBD1. The CDR3 has 14 residues. V gave up 3 bases and J gave up 5 bases; unmatched junction bases: 6. Per the germline V gene, CDR1 is SEHNR and CDR2 is FQNEAQ (reference sequence). The CDR3, as DNA: TGTGCCAGCAGCTTTGGACAGGGAGAAGACGAGCAGTACTTC. Residues: CASSFGQGEDEQYF.

The chain recombines TRBV5-1 with TRBJ2-1, with 8 bases that match TRBD2. The CDR3 loop spans 17 amino acids. Unmatched junction bases numbered 9, after V lost 4 bases and J lost 0 bases. The germline CDR1 and CDR2 sequences are SGHRS and YFSETQ. In DNA form, the CDR3 reads TGCGCCAGCAGCGCCAGACTAGCGTCTAGCTCCTACAATGAGCAGTTCTTC. This codes for CASSARLASSSYNEQFF.

In its sample, this clone was seen a few times. CDR3 in amino acids: CATRLEGNEQFF. CDR3 nucleotide sequence: TGTGCCACCAGATTAGAGGGGAATGAGCAGTTCTTC. The rearrangement uses TRBV15 and TRBJ2-1; D tentatively fits TRBD1 or TRBD2 (5 bases each). This CDR3 comprises 12 residues. The V end was cut by 6 bases, the J end by 7 bases, with 10 bases between. Looked up from germline, CDR1 is LNHNV and CDR2 is YYDKDF (reference sequence).

The rearrangement links TRBV11-2 to TRBJ2-7; 7 bases agree with TRBD1. After removal of 6 bases from V and 6 bases from J, the junction contained 8 bases not matched to a gene. CDR3 length: 13 residues. Germline V gene data show CDR1 as SGHAT and CDR2 as FQNNGV. The CDR3 spells CASRSKNRGEQYF. Here the CDR3 DNA reads TGTGCCAGCAGATCGAAAAACAGGGGCGAGCAGTACTTC.

V and J are TRBV10-3 and TRBJ1-1; D gene uncertain. CDR3 length: 14 amino acids. From germline, CDR1 is ENHRY and CDR2 SYGVKD. V was shortened by 0 bases and J by 7 bases, with 12 bases between the two germline ends. This CDR3 is CAISESLEAREAFF. The CDR3 DNA sequence: TGTGCCATCAGTGAGTCCCTAGAGGCCCGTGAAGCTTTCTTT.

J is TRBJ1-2 and V is TRBV10-1; TRBD1 agrees at 7 bases. Germline assignment: CDR1 WNHNN and CDR2 SYGVQD (reference sequence). Trimming took 0 bases from V and 8 from J; bases not matched to a gene: 3. The CDR3 runs to 13 residues. CDR3: CASSESTGEGYTF. DNA of the CDR3: TGCGCCAGCAGTGAGTCTACAGGGGAAGGCTACACCTTC.

The chain employs TRBV9 and TRBJ2-3, with D perhaps matching TRBD1 (5 bases). The CDR3 sequence is 14 residues long. Germline values: CDR1 SGDLS, CDR2 YYNGEE. Trimming left V 5 bases short and J 6 bases short, with 16 bases between. The CDR3 sequence: CASSTGIGSDTQYF. Written as DNA, the CDR3 is TGTGCCAGCAGTACAGGAATAGGGTCGGATACGCAGTATTTT.

The chain recombines TRBV5-1 with TRBJ1-1; D remains ambiguous. The V end lost 3 bases, the J end lost 1 base, and 10 bases lay between the germline ends. The germline CDR1 and CDR2 sequences are SGHRS and YFSETQ. The CDR3 extends over 14 amino acids. The CDR3 region is CASSSARSNTEAFF. CDR3 nucleotide sequence: TGCGCCAGCAGCTCCGCAAGGTCGAACACTGAAGCTTTCTTT.

The chain recombines TRBV28 with TRBJ2-7, with a possible D match to TRBD2 (6 bases). In germline, CDR1 is MDHEN, CDR2 SYDVKM. The V gene lost 5 bases and the J gene lost 2 bases, with 16 bases spanning the gap. The CDR3 sequence is 15 residues long. The CDR3 bases are TGTGCCAGCAGTACTGCGGGGAAGGAGACCTACGAGCAGTACTTC. This sequence encodes CASSTAGKETYEQYF.